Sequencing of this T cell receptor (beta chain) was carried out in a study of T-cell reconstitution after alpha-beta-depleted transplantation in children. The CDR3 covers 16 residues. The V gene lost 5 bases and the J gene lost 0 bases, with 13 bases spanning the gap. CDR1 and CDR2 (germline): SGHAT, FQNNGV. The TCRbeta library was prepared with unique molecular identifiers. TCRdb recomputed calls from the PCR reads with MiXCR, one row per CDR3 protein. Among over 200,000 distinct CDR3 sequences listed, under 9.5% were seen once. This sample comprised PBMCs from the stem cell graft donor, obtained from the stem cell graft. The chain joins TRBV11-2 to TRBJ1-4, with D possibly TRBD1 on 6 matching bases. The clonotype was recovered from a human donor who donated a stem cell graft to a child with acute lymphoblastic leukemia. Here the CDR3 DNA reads TGTGCCAGCAGCCTGTGGGGGGCAGCAACTAATGAAAAACTGTTTTTT. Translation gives CASSLWGAATNEKLFF. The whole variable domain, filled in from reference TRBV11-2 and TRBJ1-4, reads EAGVAQSPRYKIIEKRQSVAFWCNPISGHATLYWYQQILGQGPKLLIQFQNNGVVDDSQLPKDRFSAERLKGVDSTLKIQPAKLEDSAVYLCASSLWGAATNEKLFFGSGTQLSVL.